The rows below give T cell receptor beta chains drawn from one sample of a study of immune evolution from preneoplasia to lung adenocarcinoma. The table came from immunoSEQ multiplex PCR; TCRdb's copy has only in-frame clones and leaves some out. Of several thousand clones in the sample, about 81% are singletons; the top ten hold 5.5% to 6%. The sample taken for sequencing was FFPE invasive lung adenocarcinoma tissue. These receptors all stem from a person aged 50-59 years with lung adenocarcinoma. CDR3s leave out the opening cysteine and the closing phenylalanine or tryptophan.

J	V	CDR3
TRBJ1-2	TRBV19	ASSKFTQGHGYT
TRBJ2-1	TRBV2	ASSEAYPSGIEQF
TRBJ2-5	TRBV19	ASRGRGAQETQY
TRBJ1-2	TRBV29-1	SVETGS
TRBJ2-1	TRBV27	ASSPLAYNEQF
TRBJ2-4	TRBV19	ASRPTYAKNIQY
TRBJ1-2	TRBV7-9	ASSPSYGYT
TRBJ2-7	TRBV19	ASSMAERQY
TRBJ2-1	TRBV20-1	SARAPPEQF
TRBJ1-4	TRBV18	ASSPNEKLF
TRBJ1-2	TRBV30	AWSGANGYT
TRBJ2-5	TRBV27	ASSFTGTETQY
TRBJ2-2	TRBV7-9	ASSLSSGFFTGELF
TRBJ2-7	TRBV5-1	ASSLASAGDYEQY
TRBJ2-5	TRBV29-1	SVEITGVGETQY
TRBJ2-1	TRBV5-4	ASSQGVGLAGGTDEQF
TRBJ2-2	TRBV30	ACSSGSNTGELF
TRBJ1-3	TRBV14	ASSPGGNTIY
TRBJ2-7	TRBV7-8	ASSLERVGSYEQY
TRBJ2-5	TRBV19	ASNLGGGWETQY
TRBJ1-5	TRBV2	ASSRISGNQPQH
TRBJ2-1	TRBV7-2	ASSLVRFRDEQF
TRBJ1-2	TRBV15	ATSRVVILEPNYGYT
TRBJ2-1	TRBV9	ASSVEQGNEQF
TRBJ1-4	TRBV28	ASSAGTGLEKLF
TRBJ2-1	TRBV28	ASSLGGPIYNEQF
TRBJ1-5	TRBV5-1	ASSLTTGGNQPQH
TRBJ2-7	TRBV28	ASSFSLVGLTYEQY